Shown below are 20 T cell receptor beta chains from a single sample sequenced in a study of siplizumab effects on memory and regulatory T cells. Using immunoSEQ multiplex PCR, the repertoire was profiled, and TCRdb retains in-frame clones only, with some absent. The sample lists 70,000 to 100,000 clones, around 95% occurring once. What was sequenced was naive CD4+ T cells sorted from blood. These receptors came from a human donor in good health.

The chain joins TRBV6-6 to TRBJ2-7; D tentatively fits TRBD1 or TRBD2 (6 bases each). Per the germline V gene, CDR1 is MNHNY and CDR2 is SVGAGI (reference sequence). The CDR3 runs 13 residues. The V and J ends lost 0 bases and 6 bases respectively, with 9 bases between them. CDR3 loop: CASSYSRGVEQYF. In DNA, the CDR3 is TGTGCCAGCAGTTACTCGAGGGGGGTCGAGCAGTACTTC.

V and J are TRBV9 and TRBJ2-1; D uncertain. From germline, CDR1 is SGDLS and CDR2 YYNGEE. The ends were cut back, 2 bases at V and 5 bases at J, with 8 bases in the middle. The CDR3 runs to 13 residues. Written as DNA, the CDR3 is TGTGCCAGCAGCGTCCTAGGTAACAATGAGCAGTTCTTC. Translation gives CASSVLGNNEQFF.

This clone was found once. In DNA form, the CDR3 reads TGTGCCACGGGACGACAGGGGGGAAACAATGAGCAGTTCTTC. Encoded protein: CATGRQGGNNEQFF. The chain carries TRBV19 and TRBJ2-1, with TRBD1 matching over 9 bases. The CDR3 extends over 14 amino acids. V trimming: 10 bases; J trimming: 5 bases; junction bases outside the gene matches: 9. Looked up from germline, CDR1 is LNHDA and CDR2 is SQIVND (reference sequence). The complete variable domain, with remaining parts taken from reference TRBV19 and TRBJ2-1, reads DGGITQSPKYLFRKEGQNVTLSCEQNLNHDAMYWYRQDPGQGLRLIYYSQIVNDFQKGDIAEGYSVSREKKESFPLTVTSAQKNPTAFYLCATGRQGGNNEQFFGPGTRLTVL.

This chain links TRBV5-6 with TRBJ2-2, with a tentative D call TRBD1 (5 bases). Germline assignment: CDR1 SGHDT and CDR2 YYEEEE. This CDR3 spans 17 amino acids. Trimming removed 4 bases from V and 0 bases from J, with 16 bases in between. CDR3 coding DNA: TGTGCCAGCAGCGATATCAGGGCAGCCGCGAACACCGGGGAGCTGTTTTTT. As protein: CASSDIRAAANTGELFF. The entire variable domain, with the rest obtained from reference TRBV5-6 and TRBJ2-2, is as follows: DAGVTQSPTHLIKTRGQQVTLRCSPKSGHDTVSWYQQALGQGPQFIFQYYEEEERQRGNFPDRFSGHQFPNYSSELNVNALLLGDSALYLCASSDIRAAANTGELFFGEGSRLTVL.

DNA of the CDR3: TGTGCCAGTAGTATACCGGGGATTTGGGGCTACACCTTC. It is translated as CASSIPGIWGYTF. The rearrangement joins TRBV19 to TRBJ1-2; D not certain. CDR1 LNHDA and CDR2 SQIVND come from the germline V gene (reference sequence). The V end was cut by 2 bases, the J end by 8 bases, with 12 bases between. The CDR3 runs to 13 residues. The full variable domain, with the rest looked up from reference TRBV19 and TRBJ1-2, is DGGITQSPKYLFRKEGQNVTLSCEQNLNHDAMYWYRQDPGQGLRLIYYSQIVNDFQKGDIAEGYSVSREKKESFPLTVTSAQKNPTAFYLCASSIPGIWGYTFGSGTRLTVV.

V gene TRBV9 combines with J gene TRBJ1-4; a possible D gene is TRBD1 (6 bases). V was shortened by 2 bases and J by 1 base, with 9 bases between the two germline ends. This CDR3 has 15 amino acids. Germline loops: CDR1 SGDLS, CDR2 YYNGEE. The CDR3 region has the DNA TGTGCCAGCAGCGTGGACAGCGGAACTAATGAAAAACTGTTTTTT. Encoded protein: CASSVDSGTNEKLFF.

The chain couples TRBV5-1 to TRBJ2-6, with D tentatively TRBD1 (6 bases). Germline CDR1 is SGHRS and CDR2 is YFSETQ. Between the trimmed V and J ends, which lost 4 bases and 0 bases, there was a span of 17 bases. The CDR3 consists of 18 residues. DNA of the CDR3: TGCGCCAGCAGCCCGGGACATAGTACAAACTCTGGGGCCAACGTCCTGACTTTC. Amino acid sequence: CASSPGHSTNSGANVLTF.

The chain combines TRBV9 with TRBJ2-3; perhaps TRBD1 as D (5 bases). CDR1 SGDLS and CDR2 YYNGEE come from the germline V gene. V shed 6 bases and J shed 3 bases, with 14 bases lying between them. The length of the CDR3 is 14 residues. The CDR3 DNA reads TGTGCCAGCACCCCGACAGCGATAACAGATACGCAGTATTTT. It specifies CASTPTAITDTQYF.

The chain employs TRBV7-3 and TRBJ2-1, with D perhaps assigned TRBD1 or TRBD2 (6 bases each). V lost 2 bases to trimming and J lost 0 bases, with 8 bases between them. CDR3 length equals 15 residues. From germline, CDR1 is SGHTA and CDR2 FQGTGA. The CDR3 DNA follows: TGTGCCAGCAGCTTATGGGGGGCCTCCTACAATGAGCAGTTCTTC. This codes for CASSLWGASYNEQFF. The full variable domain, rest sourced from reference TRBV7-3 and TRBJ2-1, is GAGVSQTPSNKVTEKGKYVELRCDPISGHTALYWYRQSLGQGPEFLIYFQGTGAADDSGLPNDRFFAVRPEGSVSTLKIQRTERGDSAVYLCASSLWGASYNEQFFGPGTRLTVL.

This chain uses TRBV7-2 with TRBJ2-4, with TRBD2 matching 8 bases. The CDR3 is 17 amino acids. Germline V gene sequence: CDR1 SGHTA, CDR2 FQGNSA. The J segment lost 0 bases and the V segment lost 1 base, leaving 5 bases of the junction unmatched. CDR3 nucleotides: TGTGCCAGCAGCTTAGTAGGCGGGGGGCTAGCCAAAAACATTCAGTACTTC. Translation gives CASSLVGGGLAKNIQYF.

The chain links TRBV6-1 to TRBJ2-7; 7 nucleotides line up with TRBD1. The ends lost 6 bases at V and 3 bases at J; junction bases unmatched: 8. Germline V lookup: CDR1 MNHNS, CDR2 SASEGT. This CDR3 contains 14 residues. The CDR3 protein is CASSRGDRFYEQYF. The CDR3 DNA follows: TGTGCCAGCAGCCGTGGGGACAGATTCTACGAGCAGTACTTC.

The chain has TRBV28 and TRBJ1-1; D remains unclear. V was trimmed by 6 bases and J by 4 bases, leaving 12 bases between them. CDR1 and CDR2 from the germline V gene are MDHEN and SYDVKM. There are 13 residues in the CDR3. The chain's CDR3 is CASSSAWRTEAFF. CDR3 DNA: TGTGCCAGCAGCTCCGCCTGGCGCACTGAAGCTTTCTTT.

This chain connects TRBV6-4 to TRBJ1-2; possible D gene TRBD1, 5 bases. V dropped 0 bases and J dropped 8 bases, with 13 bases sitting between them. There are 14 residues in the CDR3. From germline, CDR1 is MRHNA and CDR2 SNTAGT. The CDR3 loop is CASSDSRRGDGYTF. In DNA, the CDR3 is TGTGCCAGCAGTGACTCCCGCCGAGGGGACGGCTACACCTTC.

CDR3 DNA sequence: TGTGCCAGCTCTTGGGGGGCCCAAGGCAATCAGCCCCAGCATTTT. As protein: CASSWGAQGNQPQHF. The chain recombines TRBV6-1 with TRBJ1-5; tentative D call: TRBD1 (6 bases). The V end lost 8 bases, the J end lost 2 bases, and 16 bases lay between the germline ends. Germline values: CDR1 MNHNS, CDR2 SASEGT. CDR3 length equals 15 residues.

The CDR3 DNA reads as TGCAGCGCGCGGGTGGACAGTAATAGCAATCAGCCCCAGCATTTT. Protein sequence: CSARVDSNSNQPQHF. The chain employs TRBV29-1 and TRBJ1-5; maybe TRBD1 (6 bases). CDR3 length: 15 residues. Trimming took 7 bases from V and 0 from J, leaving 16 bases between them. Per the germline V gene, CDR1 is SQVTM and CDR2 is ANQGSEA.

The chain employs TRBV10-1 and TRBJ2-3; D is ambiguous. Germline V gene lookup returns CDR1 WNHNN and CDR2 SYGVQD (reference sequence). The CDR3 sequence is 14 residues long. Between the trimmed V and J ends, which lost 3 bases and 2 bases, there was a span of 9 bases. CDR3 DNA: TGCGCCAGCAGTGATAACAGAGTCACAGATACGCAGTATTTT. This encodes CASSDNRVTDTQYF.

V usage is TRBV18 and J usage is TRBJ2-2; the D gene is possibly TRBD1 (5 bases). Germline-derived CDR1 and CDR2 are KGHSH and LQKENI. The CDR3 is 17 residues long. Trimming stripped 1 base from V and 0 bases from J, with 12 bases between. In nucleotides, the CDR3 is TGTGCCAGCTCACCACTTCGACAACAGGCGAACACCGGGGAGCTGTTTTTT. It codes for CASSPLRQQANTGELFF.

The chain links TRBV5-1 to TRBJ2-1, with 11 positions matching TRBD1. Germline CDR1 is SGHRS and CDR2 is YFSETQ. With 3 bases clipped from V and 8 bases from J, the junction kept 10 bases outside the gene matches. The CDR3 has 16 residues. The CDR3 sequence is CASSSSNRTGGYEQFF. CDR3 in DNA: TGCGCCAGCAGCTCATCCAATCGGACAGGGGGCTATGAGCAGTTCTTC.

The chain has TRBV19 and TRBJ1-5; maybe TRBD1 (5 bases). The CDR3 runs 13 residues. V lost 3 bases and J 7 bases, leaving 10 bases between the germline ends. Germline V gene lookup returns CDR1 LNHDA and CDR2 SQIVND (reference sequence). The CDR3 DNA reads as TGTGCCAGTAGTATCGGGGGGGACCAGCCCCAGCATTTT. Translated, it gives CASSIGGDQPQHF.

The chain recombines TRBV10-3 with TRBJ1-2; D possibly corresponds to TRBD1 (6 bases). The CDR3 is made up of 14 amino acids. Germline V gene lookup returns CDR1 ENHRY and CDR2 SYGVKD. The V end was cut by 3 bases, the J end by 6 bases, with 14 bases between. In DNA, the CDR3 is TGTGCCATCAGTGAAGTGGGGGCGGGTCATGGCTACACCTTC. Encoded protein: CAISEVGAGHGYTF.